Presented here are 21 T cell receptor beta chains from one specimen sequenced in a study of cytomegalovirus exposure and HLA in healthy donors. The PCR employed 60 Vbeta primers together with 13 Jbeta primers. Only in-frame clones appear in the TCRdb table, and some are missing; sequencing was by immunoSEQ multiplex PCR. The table shows 190,000 or so clones, with around four fifths occurring only once. The sample comprised PBMCs. The receptors derive from a man between 50 and 59 years old in good health and CMV-seronegative.

V and J are TRBV7-9 and TRBJ1-1; 7 nucleotides match TRBD1. The CDR3 consists of 14 residues. Germline values: CDR1 SEHNR, CDR2 FQNEAQ (reference sequence). With V trimmed by 5 bases and J by 1 base, 4 bases remained unmatched. This CDR3 is CASSRQGRNTEAFF. CDR3 DNA: TGTGCCAGCAGCAGACAGGGAAGGAACACTGAAGCTTTCTTT.

CDR3 sequence reads: CASSSLAGRLEQYF. CDR3 bases: TGTGCCAGCAGCTCATTAGCGGGGCGTCTCGAGCAGTACTTC. The chain has TRBV11-2 and TRBJ2-7; 8 bases fit TRBD2. V was pared by 4 bases and J by 6 bases, with 8 bases of the junction left unmatched. Germline values: CDR1 SGHAT, CDR2 FQNNGV. The CDR3 runs 14 residues.

This clone was recorded only once. The V and J genes are TRBV9 and TRBJ2-1; 8 bases line up with TRBD1. Germline loops: CDR1 SGDLS, CDR2 YYNGEE. The CDR3 spans 15 residues. The V and J ends lost 2 bases and 2 bases, in that order; junction bases with no gene match: 3. CDR3 amino acids: CASSVQQGAYNEQFF. DNA for the CDR3: TGTGCCAGCAGCGTGCAACAGGGGGCCTACAATGAGCAGTTCTTC.

The chain combines TRBV7-2 with TRBJ2-1, with a tentative D call TRBD2 (6 bases). Germline CDR1 SGHTA, CDR2 FQGNSA. This CDR3 spans 15 amino acids. The V and J ends lost 0 bases and 2 bases respectively, with 8 bases between them. In DNA form, the CDR3 reads TGTGCCAGCAGCTTAGCGGGGGGAGCCTACAATGAGCAGTTCTTC. Amino acids: CASSLAGGAYNEQFF.

This sequence joins TRBV27 and TRBJ1-1; D uncertain. Germline V gene sequence: CDR1 MNHEY, CDR2 SMNVEV (reference sequence). V was shortened by 5 bases and J by 2 bases, with 12 bases between the two germline ends. CDR3 length: 14 residues. The CDR3 bases are TGTGCCAGCAGTCCCCAAAGACAAAACACTGAAGCTTTCTTT. Its protein is CASSPQRQNTEAFF.

The chain carries TRBV6-1 and TRBJ1-3, with D uncertain. CDR3 length: 17 amino acids. The ends were cut back, 4 bases at V and 9 bases at J, with 25 bases in the middle. Looked up from germline, CDR1 is MNHNS and CDR2 is SASEGT. The CDR3 bases are TGTGCCAGCAGTGGACGGGTGGCCGAGCCTCCAGTCGGCACCATATATTTT. Translation gives CASSGRVAEPPVGTIYF.

V and J are TRBV5-1 and TRBJ2-1; the match to TRBD2 covers 10 bases. The germline V gene has CDR1 SGHRS and CDR2 YFSETQ. The junction had 9 bases not matched to a gene; V was cut back by 4 bases and J by 8 bases. The CDR3 length is 15 residues. CDR3 sequence reads: CASSLAGDPLDEQFF. The DNA for the CDR3 is TGCGCCAGCAGCCTAGCGGGGGACCCCTTGGATGAGCAGTTCTTC.

This chain links TRBV4-2 with TRBJ2-7, with 10 nucleotides matching TRBD1. V shed 4 bases, J shed 7 bases, and the junction held 4 bases outside the gene matches. Germline CDR1 LGHNA, CDR2 YNFKEQ. CDR3 length: 13 amino acids. The CDR3: CASSPGQGKEQYF. In nucleotides, the CDR3 is TGTGCCAGCAGCCCGGGACAGGGGAAAGAGCAGTACTTC.

The rearrangement uses TRBV5-1 and TRBJ1-2; D possibly corresponds to TRBD1 (6 bases). The germline V and J ends were trimmed by 4 bases and 0 bases, with 7 bases remaining between them. Germline V gives CDR1 SGHRS, CDR2 YFSETQ. This CDR3 region has 13 residues. Here the CDR3 reads CASSRTANYGYTF. The CDR3 coding sequence is TGCGCCAGCAGCCGGACAGCTAACTATGGCTACACCTTC.

V gene TRBV6-1 combines with J gene TRBJ2-4, with a possible D match to TRBD2 (6 bases). V was pared by 2 bases and J by 15 bases, with 17 bases between. This CDR3 contains 13 residues. Per the germline V gene, CDR1 is MNHNS and CDR2 is SASEGT. The CDR3 protein is CASSEWEERGRYF. DNA for the CDR3: TGTGCCAGCAGTGAATGGGAGGAGCGAGGGAGGTACTTC.

The V and J genes are TRBV18 and TRBJ1-2; TRBD1 matches 10 bases. This CDR3 contains 15 residues. Germline V lookup: CDR1 KGHSH, CDR2 LQKENI. The J segment lost 7 bases and the V segment lost 3 bases, leaving 8 bases of the junction unmatched. The CDR3 nucleotides read TGTGCCAGCTCACCGCCCGGGACAGGGGACTTTGGCTACACCTTC. Translated: CASSPPGTGDFGYTF.

This chain connects TRBV9 to TRBJ2-1; TRBD1 matches at 7 bases. With V trimmed by 4 bases and J by 4 bases, 5 bases remained unmatched. The CDR3 sequence is 14 residues long. Germline CDR1 and CDR2: SGDLS and YYNGEE. The chain's CDR3 is CASSITTGYNEQFF. For the CDR3, the DNA is TGTGCCAGCAGCATCACGACAGGGTACAATGAGCAGTTCTTC.

The V and J genes are TRBV29-1 and TRBJ1-2, with D perhaps matching TRBD1 (6 bases). In germline, CDR1 is SQVTM, CDR2 ANQGSEA. The CDR3 sequence is 14 residues long. V lost 3 bases, J lost 8 bases, and 19 bases lay in between. CDR3 DNA sequence: TGCAGCGTTGAGTTGAGGGGGACCTCTTCGGGCTACACCTTC. As protein: CSVELRGTSSGYTF.

This rearrangement joins TRBV5-6 to TRBJ2-5, with D tentatively TRBD2 (7 bases). Looked up from germline, CDR1 is SGHDT and CDR2 is YYEEEE. The CDR3 length is 15 residues. V lost 3 bases to trimming and J lost 5 bases, with 17 bases between them. The DNA of the CDR3 is TGTGCCAGCAGCTGGCGCGGAGGGGGAGGGGAGACCCAGTACTTC. Translation gives CASSWRGGGGETQYF.

This sequence joins TRBV4-3 and TRBJ1-4; D remains unclear. The CDR3 is 15 amino acids. Germline V lookup: CDR1 LGHNA, CDR2 YSLEER. The V end lost 4 bases, the J end lost 8 bases, and 17 bases lay between the germline ends. The CDR3: CASSRDTASDEKLFF. CDR3 nucleotide sequence: TGCGCCAGCAGCCGTGACACGGCGTCCGACGAAAAACTGTTTTTT.

The chain couples TRBV5-1 to TRBJ2-3, with 12 bases aligning to TRBD2. The V and J ends lost 4 bases and 1 base, in that order; junction bases with no gene match: 4. Germline V CDR1 and CDR2: SGHRS, YFSETQ. The CDR3 is made up of 16 amino acids. As DNA, the CDR3 is TGCGCCAGCAGCCCGACTAGCGGGAGAGGCACAGATACGCAGTATTTT. This codes for CASSPTSGRGTDTQYF.

J is TRBJ2-2 and V is TRBV5-6; 8 bases match TRBD1. Germline V CDR1 and CDR2: SGHDT, YYEEEE. V shed 1 base, J shed 2 bases, and the junction held 4 bases outside the gene matches. The CDR3 spans 16 residues. The CDR3 DNA reads TGTGCCAGCAGCTTGCAGGGACAGGCAAACACCGGGGAGCTGTTTTTT. This sequence encodes CASSLQGQANTGELFF. The full variable domain, with the rest looked up from reference TRBV5-6 and TRBJ2-2, is DAGVTQSPTHLIKTRGQQVTLRCSPKSGHDTVSWYQQALGQGPQFIFQYYEEEERQRGNFPDRFSGHQFPNYSSELNVNALLLGDSALYLCASSLQGQANTGELFFGEGSRLTVL.

This clone was found a few times. The V and J genes are TRBV28 and TRBJ1-2, with a tentative D call TRBD1 (5 bases). V was pared by 6 bases and J by 3 bases, with 11 bases between. Germline CDR1 reads MDHEN; CDR2 reads SYDVKM. The CDR3 spans 13 residues. The CDR3 loop is CASSMVQDYGYTF. The DNA for the CDR3 is TGTGCCAGCAGCATGGTACAGGACTATGGCTACACCTTC.

The rearrangement joins TRBV7-9 to TRBJ2-1; possible D gene TRBD2, 6 bases. The CDR3 has 11 residues. Between the trimmed V and J ends, which lost 0 bases and 13 bases, there was a span of 7 bases. Germline CDR1 reads SEHNR; CDR2 reads FQNEAQ (reference sequence). CDR3 sequence: CASSLAGGQFF. The CDR3 DNA is TGTGCCAGCAGCTTAGCGGGAGGCCAGTTCTTC.

The CDR3 DNA reads TGTGCCAGCAGCCATCGGGACAGCCACACAGATACGCAGTATTTT. Translated, it gives CASSHRDSHTDTQYF. The V and J genes are TRBV11-3 and TRBJ2-3; TRBD1 aligns across 7 bases. The CDR3 consists of 15 residues. The germline V gene encodes CDR1 SGHNT and CDR2 YENEEA. Trimming cost V 5 bases and J 2 bases; bases outside gene matches: 7.

The chain has TRBV7-9 and TRBJ1-3; D is possibly TRBD1 (5 bases). Germline V gene data show CDR1 as SEHNR and CDR2 as FQNEAQ (reference sequence). Trimming stripped 7 bases from V and 4 bases from J, with 17 bases between. There are 15 residues in the CDR3. CDR3 nucleotides: TGTGCCAGCATCTACGACGGGGGAGGAGGAAACACCATATATTTT. Residues: CASIYDGGGGNTIYF.